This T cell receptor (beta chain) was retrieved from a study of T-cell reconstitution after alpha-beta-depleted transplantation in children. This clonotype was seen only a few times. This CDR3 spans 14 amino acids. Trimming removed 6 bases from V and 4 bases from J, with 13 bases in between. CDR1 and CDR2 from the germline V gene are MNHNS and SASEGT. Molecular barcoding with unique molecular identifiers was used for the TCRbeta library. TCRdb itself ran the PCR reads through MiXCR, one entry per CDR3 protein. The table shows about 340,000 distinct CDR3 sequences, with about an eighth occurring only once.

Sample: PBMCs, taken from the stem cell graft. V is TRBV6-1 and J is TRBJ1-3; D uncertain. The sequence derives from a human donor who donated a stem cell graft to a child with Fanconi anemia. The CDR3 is CASSSVMWGNTIYF. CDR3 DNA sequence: TGTGCCAGCAGCTCCGTGATGTGGGGAAACACCATATATTTT.